Listed here are 29 T cell receptor beta chains from one sample, sequenced in a study of T cells in Graves' hyperthyroidism and ophthalmopathy. Authors of the study amplified TCR beta CDR3 regions from RNA transcripts. An initial round of RT-PCR targeting the TCR CDR3 relied on the HTBI primer set. In TCRdb, the multiplex PCR reads were re-called with MiXCR into one record per CDR3 protein. The data show around 690,000 distinct CDR3 sequences, around 20% seen once. The sample consisted of blood. These receptors all stem from a man aged 30 to 39 with Graves' ophthalmopathy.

This clonotype was found a few times. The chain carries TRBV20-1 and TRBJ2-7; 10 bases map to TRBD2. V trimming: 6 bases; J trimming: 6 bases; junction bases outside the gene matches: 14. The CDR3 runs to 15 residues. CDR1 and CDR2 from the germline V gene are DFQATT and SNEGSKA (reference sequence). This CDR3 reads CSAIPSGRAFGEQYF. CDR3 coding DNA: TGCAGTGCCATTCCGAGCGGGAGGGCGTTTGGCGAGCAGTACTTC.

In DNA, the CDR3 is TGTGCCAGCAGTTCGTGGACAGGGCTGACAATCGAGCAGTACTTC. Residues: CASSSWTGLTIEQYF. V and J are TRBV6-2 or TRBV6-3 and TRBJ2-7, with 8 bases identical to TRBD1. This CDR3 spans 15 amino acids. Trimming took 4 bases from V and 6 from J; bases not matched to a gene: 11. Germline V CDR1 and CDR2: MNHEY, SVGEGT.

The chain uses TRBV6-1 and TRBJ1-6; TRBD1 is a possible D gene (5 bases). Trimming cost V 5 bases and J 7 bases, with 12 bases left between them. The CDR3 has 14 residues. Germline V gene data show CDR1 as MNHNS and CDR2 as SASEGT. The CDR3 bases are TGTGCCAGCAGTCCCGGGACTCCGAATTCACCCCTCCACTTT. This gives the protein CASSPGTPNSPLHF.

This clonotype was counted at least ten times. This chain joins TRBV28 and TRBJ1-6, with D maybe TRBD1 (5 bases). The CDR3 is 13 residues long. The germline V gene has CDR1 MDHEN and CDR2 SYDVKM. V gave up 10 bases and J gave up 6 bases, with 13 bases separating them. The CDR3 nucleotides are TGTGCCACAGCCGGGGGAAGTAATTCACCCCTCCACTTT. Its translation is CATAGGSNSPLHF.

CDR3 loop: CASSIRGDTEAFF. CDR3 in DNA: TGTGCCAGCAGTATCAGGGGCGACACTGAAGCTTTCTTT. This sequence joins TRBV6-4 and TRBJ1-1, with D perhaps TRBD1 (6 bases). CDR1 and CDR2 (germline): MRHNA, SNTAGT. This CDR3 comprises 13 residues. With 5 bases removed from V and 3 bases from J, the gap between germline ends came to 10 bases.

This clonotype has a count of ten or more. CDR3 in DNA: TGTGCCAGCAGTGAGACCGTTTCCATTGTATATGGCTACACCTTC. It specifies CASSETVSIVYGYTF. The J gene is TRBJ1-2, the V gene TRBV12-3 or TRBV12-4; D remains ambiguous. The CDR3 covers 15 residues. The V end was cut by 5 bases, the J end by 5 bases, with 18 bases between.

This clonotype came up many times. V gene TRBV28 combines with J gene TRBJ2-3, with 14 bases fitting TRBD2. The CDR3 is 17 residues long. Trimming at V came to 6 bases and at J to 5 bases, leaving 10 bases not matched to a gene. Germline V lookup: CDR1 MDHEN, CDR2 SYDVKM. The CDR3 nucleotides are TGTGCCAGCAGATCGGGGACTAGCGGGAGTAGGGGAGATACGCAGTATTTT. This codes for CASRSGTSGSRGDTQYF.

The chain links TRBV7-2 to TRBJ2-3; 8 nucleotides line up with TRBD2. Germline V gene data show CDR1 as SGHTA and CDR2 as FQGNSA. CDR3 length: 17 residues. J was trimmed by 5 bases and V by 0 bases; bases with no gene match: 10. The CDR3 DNA sequence: TGTGCCAGCAGCTTAGCCCTTAGCGGGATTCCCGGAGATACGCAGTATTTT. This codes for CASSLALSGIPGDTQYF.

This clonotype was counted a few times. The V call is TRBV19, the J call TRBJ2-1; weak D call: TRBD2 (6 bases). Between the trimmed V and J ends, which lost 4 bases and 5 bases, there was a span of 9 bases. The CDR3 is 13 residues long. Germline CDR1 and CDR2: LNHDA and SQIVND (reference sequence). CDR3 residues: CASSKGLNNEQFF. For the CDR3, the DNA is TGTGCCAGTAGTAAGGGACTTAACAATGAGCAGTTCTTC.

This clonotype was picked up many times. This chain links TRBV18 with TRBJ2-3; TRBD2 agrees at 7 bases. Germline lookup yields CDR1 KGHSH and CDR2 LQKENI. This CDR3 has 13 residues. V lost 3 bases to trimming and J lost 6 bases; unmatched junction nucleotides: 3. Here the CDR3 DNA reads TGTGCCAGCTCACCGCGGGAGTTGGATACGCAGTATTTT. Residues: CASSPRELDTQYF.

This clonotype was found a few times. The chain joins TRBV10-2 to TRBJ1-5; TRBD1 agrees at 8 bases. Trimming took 2 bases from V and 4 from J; bases not matched to a gene: 4. From germline, CDR1 is WSHSY and CDR2 SAAADI. The CDR3 runs to 15 residues. CDR3 bases: TGCGCCAGCAGTGAGGGACAGGGTTGGAATCAGCCCCAGCATTTT. Translating gives CASSEGQGWNQPQHF.

This clonotype was found a few times. The J gene is TRBJ1-1, the V gene TRBV12-3 or TRBV12-4, with D uncertain. CDR3 length: 13 residues. Trimming took 6 bases from V and 0 from J, leaving 8 bases between them. This CDR3 reads CASSQQMNTEAFF. CDR3 sequence (DNA): TGTGCCAGCAGCCAACAGATGAACACTGAAGCTTTCTTT.

V and J are TRBV6-1 and TRBJ2-1; D is tentatively TRBD1 or TRBD2 (5 bases each). CDR3 length equals 15 residues. CDR1 is MNHNS and CDR2 is SASEGT in the germline V gene. Trimming took 5 bases from V and 6 from J, leaving 17 bases between them. CDR3: CASSLSGTSANEQFF. CDR3 coding DNA: TGTGCCAGCAGTTTATCCGGGACCTCAGCCAATGAGCAGTTCTTC.

This clonotype appeared many times. The chain has TRBV20-1 and TRBJ2-1, with D perhaps matching TRBD2 (5 bases). This CDR3 has 15 residues. CDR1 DFQATT and CDR2 SNEGSKA come from the germline V gene (reference sequence). The V end lost 6 bases, the J end lost 2 bases, and 17 bases lay between the germline ends. The CDR3 DNA follows: TGCAGTGCGGTAAGCAGCGGATACGCCTACAATGAGCAGTTCTTC. The encoded protein is CSAVSSGYAYNEQFF.

This clonotype was seen a handful of times. The chain couples TRBV25-1 to TRBJ1-1; D gene unclear. Trimming took off 6 bases at V and 1 base at J, with 6 bases between the two ends. CDR3 length: 12 amino acids. From germline, CDR1 is MGHDK and CDR2 SYGVNS. CDR3 in amino acids: CASRLRNTEAFF. The CDR3 region has the DNA TGTGCCAGCAGGTTGAGGAACACTGAAGCTTTCTTT.

This clonotype was seen a handful of times. The chain has TRBV12-3 or TRBV12-4 and TRBJ2-7; D gene unclear. V was trimmed by 5 bases and J by 4 bases, leaving 12 bases between them. The CDR3 runs to 13 residues. As DNA, the CDR3 is TGTGCCAGCAGTCCTATCGGGCCGTACGAGCAGTACTTC. It encodes CASSPIGPYEQYF.

V is TRBV4-3 and J is TRBJ2-5, with D unresolved. Per the germline V gene, CDR1 is LGHNA and CDR2 is YSLEER. This CDR3 has 15 amino acids. Trimming stripped 1 base from V and 2 bases from J, with 11 bases between. The CDR3, as DNA: TGCGCCAGCAGCCAAGGCCCCGGTCCACAAGAGACCCAGTACTTC. Translated, it gives CASSQGPGPQETQYF.

This clonotype was seen at least ten times. The J gene is TRBJ2-3, the V gene TRBV13; 8 bases map to TRBD1. This CDR3 region has 14 residues. In germline, CDR1 is PRHDT, CDR2 FYEKMQ (reference sequence). After removal of 3 bases from V and 4 bases from J, the junction contained 3 bases not matched to a gene. The CDR3 loop is CASSLAQGADTQYF. CDR3 in DNA: TGTGCCAGCAGCTTGGCACAGGGGGCAGATACGCAGTATTTT.

This clonotype was counted ten times or more. The V and J genes are TRBV11-2 and TRBJ2-3, with TRBD2 identical over 11 bases. This CDR3 spans 13 amino acids. Germline CDR1 is SGHAT and CDR2 is FQNNGV. V trimming: 6 bases; J trimming: 5 bases; junction bases outside the gene matches: 1. The DNA of the CDR3 is TGTGCCAGCAGAACTAGCGGGGGAGATACGCAGTATTTT. It specifies CASRTSGGDTQYF.

This clonotype came up a few times. This chain uses TRBV4-1 with TRBJ2-7, with TRBD2 matching over 8 bases. This CDR3 has 16 amino acids. V lost 1 base and J lost 6; bases outside the gene matches: 11. Germline CDR1 is MGHRA and CDR2 is YSYEKL. The DNA for the CDR3 is TGCGCCAGCAGCCAAGTCGGCGGGAGGACGGTGTCCGAGCAGTACTTC. Its protein is CASSQVGGRTVSEQYF.

This clonotype occurred a few times. The chain is built from TRBV7-3 and TRBJ1-1; D ambiguous. Germline loops: CDR1 SGHTA, CDR2 FQGTGA. The germline V and J ends were trimmed by 0 bases and 5 bases, with 16 bases remaining between them. This CDR3 is 16 amino acids long. In nucleotides, the CDR3 is TGTGCCAGCAGCTTAACGGTCGGCCACCCCCTGACTGAAGCTTTCTTT. Translated, it gives CASSLTVGHPLTEAFF.

This clonotype was seen more than once but under ten times. The chain combines TRBV6-1 with TRBJ2-7, with D tentatively TRBD2 (6 bases). The CDR3 consists of 15 residues. With 4 bases removed from V and 2 bases from J, the gap between germline ends came to 15 bases. From germline, CDR1 is MNHNS and CDR2 SASEGT. CDR3 nucleotide sequence: TGTGCCAGCAGTGTTTCTGGGGCGGGGACCTACGAGCAGTACTTC. Translated, it gives CASSVSGAGTYEQYF.

In this sample, this clonotype turned up a few times. V and J are TRBV10-3 and TRBJ1-1; D is uncertain. In germline, CDR1 is ENHRY, CDR2 SYGVKD. The V and J ends lost 3 bases and 3 bases respectively, with 8 bases between them. CDR3 length equals 13 residues. This chain's CDR3 is CAISEIIDTEAFF. The DNA of the CDR3 is TGTGCCATCAGTGAAATCATTGACACTGAAGCTTTCTTT.

This clonotype was recorded at least ten times. The chain carries TRBV2 and TRBJ2-3; the D gene is possibly TRBD2 (5 bases). From germline, CDR1 is SNHLY and CDR2 FYNNEI. This CDR3 has 15 amino acids. V was clipped by 6 bases and J by 1 base, with 14 bases between them. The CDR3, as DNA: TGTGCCAGCAGGGGGTGGGAGTTCGGCACAGATACGCAGTATTTT. Translating it yields CASRGWEFGTDTQYF.

In its sample, this clonotype was seen a few times. The chain couples TRBV20-1 to TRBJ2-1; 7 positions match TRBD2. This CDR3 is built from 16 residues. V dropped 3 bases and J dropped 5; count of bases not matched to a gene: 13. Germline CDR1 DFQATT, CDR2 SNEGSKA (reference sequence). In DNA, the CDR3 is TGCAGTGCTAGTAATGGGAGGGCCTCCCGGAACAATGAGCAGTTCTTC. Its protein is CSASNGRASRNNEQFF.

CDR3 in amino acids: CASSYEGHTEAFF. The CDR3 DNA sequence: TGCGCCAGCAGCTATGAGGGTCACACTGAAGCTTTCTTT. The gene calls are TRBV5-1 and TRBJ1-1; D gene uncertain. The V end was cut by 3 bases, the J end by 3 bases, with 9 bases between. CDR3 size: 13 residues. Germline V lookup: CDR1 SGHRS, CDR2 YFSETQ.

The chain couples TRBV28 to TRBJ2-7; maybe TRBD1 (5 bases). CDR1 MDHEN and CDR2 SYDVKM come from the germline V gene. Trimming left V 6 bases short and J 2 bases short, with 11 bases between. This CDR3 is 13 amino acids long. The CDR3 DNA reads TGTGCCAGCAGCCACAGGCTCCCCTACGAGCAGTACTTC. Amino acid sequence: CASSHRLPYEQYF. Combining the CDR3 with reference TRBV28 and TRBJ2-7 gives the whole variable domain DVKVTQSSRYLVKRTGEKVFLECVQDMDHENMFWYRQDPGLGLRLIYFSYDVKMKEKGDIPEGYSVSREKKERFSLILESASTNQTSMYLCASSHRLPYEQYFGPGTRLTVT.

The V gene is TRBV5-6, the J gene TRBJ1-2, with 8 bases that match TRBD1. V trimming: 4 bases; J trimming: 4 bases; junction bases outside the gene matches: 6. The germline gives CDR1 SGHDT, CDR2 YYEEEE. The CDR3 has 14 residues. CDR3 sequence: CASSAGTGLYGYTF. The CDR3 DNA is TGTGCCAGCAGCGCCGGGACAGGCCTCTATGGCTACACCTTC.

The J gene is TRBJ2-2, the V gene TRBV5-5, with 9 bases aligning to TRBD2. The V and J ends lost 4 bases and 2 bases, in that order; junction bases with no gene match: 12. This CDR3 contains 18 residues. Germline V lookup: CDR1 SGHKS, CDR2 YYEKEE (reference sequence). The CDR3: CASSGSGRGPYNTGELFF. The CDR3 DNA sequence: TGTGCCAGCAGCGGTAGCGGGAGAGGCCCGTATAACACCGGGGAGCTGTTTTTT.